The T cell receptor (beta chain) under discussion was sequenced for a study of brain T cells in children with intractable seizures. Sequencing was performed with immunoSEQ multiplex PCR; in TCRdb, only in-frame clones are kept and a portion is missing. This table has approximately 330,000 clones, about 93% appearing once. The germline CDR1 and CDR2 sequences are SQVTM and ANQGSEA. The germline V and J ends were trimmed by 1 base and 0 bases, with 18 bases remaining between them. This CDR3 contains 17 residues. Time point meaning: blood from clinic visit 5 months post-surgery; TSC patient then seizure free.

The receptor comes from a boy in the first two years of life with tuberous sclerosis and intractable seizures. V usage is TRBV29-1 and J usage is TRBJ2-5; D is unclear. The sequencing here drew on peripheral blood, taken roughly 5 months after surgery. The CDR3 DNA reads TGCAGCGTTGAAGTTTCCAGCACCGCTAATGACCAAGAGACCCAGTACTTC. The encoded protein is CSVEVSSTANDQETQYF. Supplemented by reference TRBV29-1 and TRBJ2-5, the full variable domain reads SAVISQKPSRDICQRGTSLTIQCQVDSQVTMMFWYRQQPGQSLTLIATANQGSEATYESGFVIDKFPISRPNLTFSTLTVSNMSPEDSSIYLCSVEVSSTANDQETQYFGPGTRLLVL.